The 18 T cell receptor beta chains below all came from one sample that was sequenced in a study of blood T cell repertoires in COVID-19. Produced via immunoSEQ multiplex PCR; TCRdb's table is partial and in-frame only. The table lists about 200,000 clones, over 80% of them singletons. Sequenced input: peripheral blood. Receptor source: a woman aged 60-75 years with COVID-19, enrolled during active disease.

This chain joins TRBV28 and TRBJ1-2; tentatively, D is TRBD1 (5 bases). The CDR3 has 14 amino acids. V was cut by 3 bases and J by 2 bases, with 10 bases left in between. CDR1 MDHEN and CDR2 SYDVKM come from the germline V gene. CDR3 coding DNA: TGTGCCAGCAGTTTGGTACAGGCCAACTATGGCTACACCTTC. This gives the protein CASSLVQANYGYTF.

The chain joins TRBV9 to TRBJ2-5; 7 bases fit TRBD1. The CDR3 is 13 amino acids. Germline CDR1 reads SGDLS; CDR2 reads YYNGEE. V lost 2 bases to trimming and J lost 5 bases; unmatched junction nucleotides: 3. This CDR3 reads CASSVGQWETQYF. DNA of the CDR3: TGTGCCAGCAGCGTGGGACAGTGGGAGACCCAGTACTTC.

The chain has TRBV6-4 and TRBJ1-2, with 11 bases matching TRBD1. The germline CDR1 and CDR2 sequences are MRHNA and SNTAGT. This CDR3 has 14 amino acids. J gave up 6 bases and V 2 bases, and 2 bases lay outside the gene matches. CDR3 DNA sequence: TGTGCCAGCAGTGACCCGGGACAGGGGGATGGCTACACCTTC. Encoded protein: CASSDPGQGDGYTF.

This chain links TRBV4-2 with TRBJ2-5; perhaps TRBD2 as D (7 bases). Germline CDR1 is LGHNA and CDR2 is YNFKEQ. Trimming removed 5 bases at V and 3 bases at J, with 19 bases between. The CDR3 contains 16 residues. CDR3: CASSFRGGGSEETQYF. CDR3 nucleotide sequence: TGTGCCAGCAGCTTTAGGGGGGGAGGTTCGGAAGAGACCCAGTACTTC.

The chain couples TRBV28 to TRBJ1-6, with D hard to call. Per germline, CDR1 MDHEN and CDR2 SYDVKM. The V gene lost 5 bases and the J gene lost 6 bases, with 17 bases spanning the gap. This CDR3 has 16 amino acids. DNA of the CDR3: TGTGCCAGCAGTCCCTCAAGGCCGGGTGGTAATTCACCCCTCCACTTT. It is translated as CASSPSRPGGNSPLHF.

This clone was detected a few times. J is TRBJ1-6 and V is TRBV19; tentative D call: TRBD1 (6 bases). CDR1 is LNHDA and CDR2 is SQIVND in the germline V gene (reference sequence). V was pared by 7 bases and J by 5 bases, with 24 bases between. This CDR3 spans 18 amino acids. The CDR3 nucleotides read TGTGCCAGTACGCGACATGGGTGGGACAAAAGGGATAATTCACCCCTCCACTTT. Amino acid sequence: CASTRHGWDKRDNSPLHF.

The V call is TRBV4-1, the J call TRBJ2-7; 12 bases match TRBD2. The germline V gene has CDR1 MGHRA and CDR2 YSYEKL. The V gene end was trimmed by 4 bases and the J gene end by 4 bases; junction bases not matched to a gene: 5. The CDR3 is 15 amino acids. Written as DNA, the CDR3 is TGCGCCAGCAGCCTGAAACTAGCGGGAGGTTACGAGCAGTACTTC. Its protein is CASSLKLAGGYEQYF.

V is TRBV4-1 and J is TRBJ2-7; the D gene is possibly TRBD2 (6 bases). There are 15 residues in the CDR3. The V gene lost 4 bases and the J gene lost 7 bases, with 20 bases spanning the gap. Germline assignment: CDR1 MGHRA and CDR2 YSYEKL. CDR3 region: CASSRALGGFAEQYF. CDR3 coding DNA: TGCGCCAGCAGCCGCGCTTTGGGGGGTTTCGCGGAGCAGTACTTC.

This clone was recorded a few times. The chain has TRBV19 and TRBJ2-5, with D uncertain. V was clipped by 3 bases and J by 0 bases, with 11 bases between them. CDR1 is LNHDA, CDR2 SQIVND, per germline (reference sequence). This CDR3 region has 15 residues. CDR3 coding DNA: TGTGCCAGTAGTATGACTCTTCCGTACCAAGAGACCCAGTACTTC. Protein sequence: CASSMTLPYQETQYF. The full variable domain, in which reference TRBV19 and TRBJ2-5 provide the parts outside the CDR3, is DGGITQSPKYLFRKEGQNVTLSCEQNLNHDAMYWYRQDPGQGLRLIYYSQIVNDFQKGDIAEGYSVSREKKESFPLTVTSAQKNPTAFYLCASSMTLPYQETQYFGPGTRLLVL.

The chain has TRBV19 and TRBJ2-3, with D perhaps matching TRBD1 (5 bases). Between the trimmed V and J ends, which lost 6 bases and 3 bases, there was a span of 13 bases. Germline V gene sequence: CDR1 LNHDA, CDR2 SQIVND (reference sequence). CDR3 length equals 14 residues. As DNA, the CDR3 is TGTGCCAGTAGACCCCAAGGGGTTACAGATACGCAGTATTTT. This codes for CASRPQGVTDTQYF.

The V and J genes are TRBV7-2 and TRBJ2-7; 9 bases map to TRBD1. Germline V gene data show CDR1 as SGHTA and CDR2 as FQGNSA. Trimming took 3 bases from V and 6 from J; bases not matched to a gene: 6. The CDR3 runs to 14 residues. CDR3: CASSFRDRAAEQYF. CDR3 nucleotides: TGTGCCAGCAGCTTCCGGGACAGGGCTGCCGAGCAGTACTTC.

This clone was detected once. The rearrangement uses TRBV2 and TRBJ2-1, with a possible D match to TRBD1 (6 bases). CDR1 SNHLY and CDR2 FYNNEI come from the germline V gene. The V end was cut by 6 bases, the J end by 4 bases, with 16 bases between. CDR3 size: 15 residues. Here the CDR3 DNA reads TGTGCCAGCAGACTGTCCCAAGGACAGTACAATGAGCAGTTCTTC. Its translation: CASRLSQGQYNEQFF.

The gene calls are TRBV10-2 and TRBJ2-2; perhaps TRBD1 as D (5 bases). Trimming left V 3 bases short and J 3 bases short, with 11 bases between. The germline V gene has CDR1 WSHSY and CDR2 SAAADI. The CDR3 spans 15 residues. The chain's CDR3 is CASSDPGWDTGELFF. The CDR3, as DNA: TGCGCCAGCAGTGACCCAGGGTGGGACACCGGGGAGCTGTTTTTT.

The chain couples TRBV27 to TRBJ2-7; 13 bases agree with TRBD2. With 2 bases clipped from V and 6 bases from J, the junction kept 7 bases outside the gene matches. Germline V lookup: CDR1 MNHEY, CDR2 SMNVEV (reference sequence). The CDR3 length is 16 residues. Here the CDR3 DNA reads TGTGCCAGCAGTTTAGGACTAGCGGGAGTGAGTGGCGAGCAGTACTTC. Translation gives CASSLGLAGVSGEQYF.

The table lists this clone with a count of one. The chain joins TRBV6-4 to TRBJ2-7, with D perhaps matching TRBD2 (5 bases). The length of the CDR3 is 13 residues. Germline CDR1 is MRHNA and CDR2 is SNTAGT. The V end lost 8 bases, the J end lost 0 bases, and 11 bases lay between the germline ends. The CDR3 reads CASPKAVSYEQYF. The CDR3 DNA reads TGTGCCAGCCCCAAAGCGGTCTCCTACGAGCAGTACTTC.

About this clone itself: Other DNA sequences in this specimen translate into the identical CDR3. The chain couples TRBV5-5 to TRBJ1-1; D is undetermined. CDR1 is SGHKS, CDR2 YYEKEE, per germline (reference sequence). V lost 0 bases and J lost 0, with 6 bases in between. The CDR3 totals 14 residues. The CDR3 protein is CASSLGGVNTEAFF. CDR3 DNA sequence: TGTGCCAGCAGCTTGGGAGGTGTGAACACTGAAGCTTTCTTT.

The chain is built from TRBV5-6 and TRBJ1-6; 8 positions match TRBD1. Germline CDR1 reads SGHDT; CDR2 reads YYEEEE. V dropped 4 bases and J dropped 10; count of bases not matched to a gene: 7. This CDR3 region has 14 residues. CDR3 protein: CASSLRGRGSPLHF. In nucleotides, the CDR3 is TGTGCCAGCAGCCTCAGGGGGCGTGGATCACCCCTCCACTTT. Variable domain in full (rest from reference TRBV5-6 and TRBJ1-6): DAGVTQSPTHLIKTRGQQVTLRCSPKSGHDTVSWYQQALGQGPQFIFQYYEEEERQRGNFPDRFSGHQFPNYSSELNVNALLLGDSALYLCASSLRGRGSPLHFGNGTRLTVT.

The chain recombines TRBV5-1 with TRBJ2-6, with D possibly being TRBD2 (6 bases). V was shortened by 1 base and J by 1 base, with 9 bases between the two germline ends. This CDR3 has 16 residues. Germline V gene lookup returns CDR1 SGHRS and CDR2 YFSETQ. The CDR3 bases are TGCGCCAGCAGCTTGACCGGGGGATCTGGGGCCAACGTCCTGACTTTC. Translation: CASSLTGGSGANVLTF.